A selection of T cell receptor beta chains follows, all from one sample in a study of T-cell memory formation after mild COVID-19. TCRdb fed the 5' RACE reads into MiXCR, producing one record per CDR3 protein. Of roughly 240,000 distinct CDR3 sequences in the sample, 15% to 20% are singletons; the top ten hold 22%. Material: PBMCs or a T cell subset sorted from them (not recorded which). Source of these receptors: a man aged 18-30 years who had mild COVID-19 (a few samples of this study predate the infection). Cell type and time point are not known. CDR3s include the opening cysteine and the closing phenylalanine or tryptophan. D genes are given only for firm matches. Not every row has a clone size; where given, it reads once, few, many or a size class.

-,TRBV7-3,TRBJ2-5,-,CASSLAGRETQYF,TGTGCCAGCAGCTTAGCTGGTCGGGAGACCCAGTACTTC
-,TRBV7-2,TRBJ2-7,-,CASSILLFGEQYF,TGTGCCAGCAGCATTCTCCTCTTCGGCGAGCAGTACTTC
-,TRBV21-1,TRBJ1-6,few,CASSKQAYSPLHF,TGTGCCAGCAGTAAACAGGCGTATTCACCCCTCCACTTT
-,TRBV7-8,TRBJ1-5,-,CASSVFGWAPNQPQHF,TGTGCCAGCAGCGTATTCGGCTGGGCCCCTAATCAGCCCCAGCATTTT
TRBD1,TRBV6-6,TRBJ1-6,-,CASSPGGGALFVALHF,TGTGCCAGCAGTCCAGGGGGCGGGGCCCTCTTTGTGGCCCTCCACTTT
-,TRBV6-2/TRBV6-3,TRBJ1-2,few,CASRYRVFNYGYTF,TGTGCCAGCAGGTACAGGGTTTTCAACTATGGCTACACCTTC
-,TRBV11-2,TRBJ2-3,few,CASSLSGWADTQYF,TGTGCCAGCAGCTTATCCGGGTGGGCAGATACGCAGTATTTT
-,TRBV5-5,TRBJ2-5,few,CASSFTRRVAETQYF,TGTGCCAGCAGCTTCACGCGAAGGGTAGCAGAGACCCAGTACTTC
-,TRBV12-3/TRBV12-4,TRBJ2-3,many,CASSSLGHSGGTQYF,TGTGCCAGCAGTTCTTTGGGCCATTCTGGGGGTACGCAGTATTTT
-,TRBV7-2,TRBJ1-1,-,CASSLTVVSNTEAFF,TGTGCCAGCAGCTTAACTGTAGTATCGAACACTGAAGCTTTCTTT
-,TRBV6-5,TRBJ1-4,few,CASSSRPLGDEKLFF,TGTGCCAGCAGTTCGCGGCCCCTCGGAGATGAAAAACTGTTTTTT
-,TRBV3-1,TRBJ1-1,few,CASSPRLGPEAFF,TGTGCCAGCAGCCCCCGACTGGGACCTGAAGCTTTCTTT
-,TRBV28,TRBJ1-2,-,CASRETNYGYTF,TGTGCCAGCAGGGAGACTAACTATGGCTACACCTTC
-,TRBV19,TRBJ1-1,-,CASSTGAGTEAFF,TGTGCCAGTAGTACGGGGGCGGGCACTGAAGCTTTCTTT
-,TRBV30,TRBJ2-3,few,CAWSFLDTQYF,TGTGCCTGGAGCTTTCTGGATACGCAGTATTTT
-,TRBV27,TRBJ1-3,few,CARLNEGGGNTIYF,TGTGCCAGACTTAATGAGGGAGGTGGAAACACCATATATTTT
TRBD2,TRBV18,TRBJ2-2,-,CASSPTSEDGELFF,TGTGCCAGCTCACCTACTAGCGAAGACGGGGAGCTGTTTTTT
-,TRBV5-4,TRBJ2-5,few,CASSLGGTSTETQYF,TGTGCCAGCAGCCTGGGTGGGACTTCCACAGAGACCCAGTACTTC
TRBD1,TRBV7-2,TRBJ1-3,many,CASASTGAVGNTIYF,TGTGCCAGCGCCTCGACAGGGGCGGTCGGAAACACCATATATTTT
-,TRBV20-1,TRBJ2-3,-,CSAQVEGADTQYF,TGCAGTGCCCAAGTGGAGGGAGCAGATACGCAGTATTTT
-,TRBV5-6,TRBJ1-6,few,CASSQVADSPLHF,TGTGCCAGCAGCCAAGTCGCGGATTCACCCCTCCACTTT
-,TRBV6-2/TRBV6-3,TRBJ2-2,-,CASTSPLGLLSGELFF,TGTGCCAGCACCTCCCCCCTGGGACTTCTAAGCGGGGAGCTGTTTTTT
-,TRBV29-1,TRBJ2-3,-,CSVRWGVGVVTDTQYF,TGCAGCGTTCGCTGGGGGGTGGGGGTGGTAACAGATACGCAGTATTTT
TRBD1,TRBV7-9,TRBJ2-5,few,CASSRDRERETQYF,TGTGCCAGCAGCAGGGACAGGGAGAGAGAGACCCAGTACTTC
TRBD1,TRBV29-1,TRBJ2-7,-,CSAQGASGYEQYF,TGCAGCGCCCAGGGGGCGTCTGGCTACGAGCAGTACTTC
-,TRBV11-2,TRBJ2-4,-,CASSSRGATAKNIQYF,TGTGCCAGCAGCTCAAGGGGGGCGACAGCCAAAAACATTCAGTACTTC